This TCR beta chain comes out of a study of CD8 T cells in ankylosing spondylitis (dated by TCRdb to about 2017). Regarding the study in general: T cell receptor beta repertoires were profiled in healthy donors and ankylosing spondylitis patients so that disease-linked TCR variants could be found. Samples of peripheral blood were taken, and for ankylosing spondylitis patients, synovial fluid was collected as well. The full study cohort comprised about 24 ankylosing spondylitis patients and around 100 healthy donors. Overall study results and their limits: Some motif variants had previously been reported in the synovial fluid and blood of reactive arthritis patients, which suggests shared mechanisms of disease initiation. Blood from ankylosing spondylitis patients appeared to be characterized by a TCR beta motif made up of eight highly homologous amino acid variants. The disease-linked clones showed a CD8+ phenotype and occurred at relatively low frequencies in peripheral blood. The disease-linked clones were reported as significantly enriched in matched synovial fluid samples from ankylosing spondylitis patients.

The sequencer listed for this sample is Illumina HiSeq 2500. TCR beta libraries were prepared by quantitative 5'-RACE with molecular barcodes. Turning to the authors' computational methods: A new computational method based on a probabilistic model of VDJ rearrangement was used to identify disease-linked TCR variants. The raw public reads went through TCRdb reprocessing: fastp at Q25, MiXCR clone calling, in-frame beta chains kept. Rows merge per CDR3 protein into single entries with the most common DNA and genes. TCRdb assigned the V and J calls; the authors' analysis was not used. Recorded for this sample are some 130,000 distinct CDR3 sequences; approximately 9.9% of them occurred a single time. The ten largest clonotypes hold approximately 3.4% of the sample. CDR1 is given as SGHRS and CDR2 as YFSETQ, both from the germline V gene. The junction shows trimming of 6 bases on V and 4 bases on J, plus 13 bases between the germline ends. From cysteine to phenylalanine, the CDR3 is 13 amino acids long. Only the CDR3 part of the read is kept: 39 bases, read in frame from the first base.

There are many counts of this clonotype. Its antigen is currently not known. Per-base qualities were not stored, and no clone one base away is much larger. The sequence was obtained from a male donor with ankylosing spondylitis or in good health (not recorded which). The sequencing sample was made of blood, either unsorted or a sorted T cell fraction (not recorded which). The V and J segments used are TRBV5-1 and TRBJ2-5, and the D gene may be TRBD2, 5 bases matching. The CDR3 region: CASKLAGGETQYF. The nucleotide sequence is TGCGCCAGCAAATTGGCAGGAGGAGAGACCCAGTACTTC.